Below, 5 T cell receptor beta chains from the same sample are listed, as sequenced in a study of T-cell memory formation after mild COVID-19. A single record per CDR3 protein comes from TCRdb applying MiXCR to the 5' RACE reads. The sample lists about 110,000 distinct CDR3 sequences; roughly 14% were seen once. Sample: PBMCs or a T cell subset sorted from them (not recorded which). The receptors were sampled from a man aged 18 to 29 who had mild COVID-19 (a few samples of this study predate the infection). Cell type and time point are not known.

This clonotype came up many times. The CDR3 DNA follows: TGTGCCAGCAGCTTATCGGGGCCCTCCTACAATGAGCAGTTCTTC. Translation gives CASSLSGPSYNEQFF. The chain uses TRBV7-8 and TRBJ2-1, with D tentatively TRBD1 or TRBD2 (5 bases each). Trimming pared 2 bases from V and 0 bases from J, leaving 8 bases between. The germline gives CDR1 SGHVS, CDR2 FQNEAQ. This CDR3 contains 15 residues.

V and J are TRBV12-3 or TRBV12-4 and TRBJ2-5; 7 nucleotides match TRBD2. This CDR3 is built from 13 residues. With 6 bases clipped from V and 2 bases from J, the junction kept 3 bases outside the gene matches. CDR3 in amino acids: CASSSGEQETQYF. CDR3 DNA: TGTGCCAGCAGCAGCGGGGAACAAGAGACCCAGTACTTC.

This chain joins TRBV27 and TRBJ1-1, with D tentatively TRBD1 (6 bases). This CDR3 contains 14 residues. CDR1 is MNHEY and CDR2 is SMNVEV in the germline V gene (reference sequence). V was clipped by 6 bases and J by 4 bases, with 15 bases between them. CDR3 protein: CASSPLGAGTEAFF. The CDR3 nucleotides are TGTGCCAGCAGCCCTCTGGGGGCCGGCACTGAAGCTTTCTTT.

In its sample, this clonotype was seen a few times. The chain joins TRBV9 to TRBJ2-5; the D gene is possibly TRBD1 (6 bases). The V gene's germline CDR1 is SGDLS and CDR2 YYNGEE. This CDR3 comprises 14 residues. V was trimmed by 1 base and J by 6 bases, leaving 13 bases between them. CDR3 sequence (DNA): TGTGCCAGCAGCGTATCCAGGGGCGCCCAGACCCAGTACTTC. It yields the protein CASSVSRGAQTQYF. Drawing the rest from reference TRBV9 and TRBJ2-5, the complete variable domain is DSGVTQTPKHLITATGQRVTLRCSPRSGDLSVYWYQQSLDQGLQFLIQYYNGEERAKGNILERFSAQQFPDLHSELNLSSLELGDSALYFCASSVSRGAQTQYFGPGTRLLVL.

This chain connects TRBV9 to TRBJ1-1; TRBD1 matches 7 bases. The CDR3 is 13 amino acids. Losses at the gene ends were 4 bases for V and 5 bases for J; bases not matched to a gene: 5. Germline values: CDR1 SGDLS, CDR2 YYNGEE. CDR3 DNA sequence: TGTGCCAGCAGCTCCAAGACAGGGACTGAAGCTTTCTTT. Translating it yields CASSSKTGTEAFF.